Given below is one T cell receptor beta chain in context. Original processing methods: Estimates of nucleated cell counts were drawn from the amplification of reference gene primers. Profiling relied on immunoSEQ multiplex PCR, and the TCRdb table lists in-frame clones only, not all of them. D and trimming were read from the DNA, whereas the V and J calls and clone size are those reported in that table. Among about 89,000 clones listed, roughly 80% were seen once. The ends lost 7 bases at V and 4 bases at J; junction bases unmatched: 5. Per germline, CDR1 KGHDR and CDR2 SFDVKD. CDR3 length equals 13 residues. The data originate from a study of blood T cell repertoires in COVID-19. Study context: Sources were T cells, B-cell-depleted T cells, or PBMCs; the material itself was cDNA or gDNA.

This receptor was obtained from a woman of 80 years or more with acute or convalescent COVID-19. The sample comprised peripheral blood. The V gene is TRBV24-1, the J gene TRBJ2-5, with TRBD1 identical over 7 bases. The CDR3 loop is CATSNRGRETQYF. In DNA, the CDR3 is TGTGCCACCAGCAACAGGGGAAGAGAGACCCAGTACTTC.